The 15 T cell receptor beta chains presented below share a single source sample, sequenced in a study of spatial heterogeneity in lung cancer. Documented time point: blood at routine non-recurrence follow-up after resection. TCRdb re-derived calls from the 5' RACE reads in MiXCR, one entry per CDR3 protein. The data hold some 41,000 distinct CDR3 sequences, with roughly a tenth observed a single time. Material: PBMCs, obtained at follow-up. The receptors were sampled from a female donor with early-stage non-small cell lung cancer.

This clonotype was detected only a few times. The junction departs from germline at one end; a sequencing error may be responsible. The chain has TRBV18 and TRBJ2-5; 14 bases are a match to TRBD2. The CDR3 has 19 amino acids. CDR1 is KGHSH and CDR2 is LQKENI in the germline V gene. Here the CDR3 DNA reads TGTGCCAGCTCACCGAGGACTAGCGGGGGGCCACCTCGCCAAGGGACCCAGTACTTC. Translated, it gives CASSPRTSGGPPRQGTQYF.

This clonotype occurred many times. The chain combines TRBV10-3 with TRBJ2-3, with D possibly matching TRBD2 (6 bases). This CDR3 has 15 residues. Trimming stripped 8 bases from V and 0 bases from J, with 15 bases between. Per the germline V gene, CDR1 is ENHRY and CDR2 is SYGVKD. The CDR3 DNA follows: TGTGCCATCGGGGACTCCGATCGTAGCACAGATACGCAGTATTTT. Its protein product is CAIGDSDRSTDTQYF.

This clonotype was recorded many times. CDR3: CASTEGRTDTQYF. CDR3 sequence (DNA): TGTGCCAGCACCGAGGGCCGCACAGATACGCAGTATTTT. The rearrangement joins TRBV2 to TRBJ2-3; D may be TRBD2 (5 bases). Germline V gene lookup returns CDR1 SNHLY and CDR2 FYNNEI. CDR3 length: 13 residues. Trimming pared 7 bases from V and 1 base from J, leaving 9 bases between.

In this sample, this clonotype turned up many times. This chain joins TRBV9 and TRBJ2-7; 9 positions match TRBD1. Germline V lookup: CDR1 SGDLS, CDR2 YYNGEE. The ends lost 4 bases at V and 6 bases at J; junction bases unmatched: 11. This CDR3 has 15 residues. Here the CDR3 DNA reads TGTGCCAGCAGCCCTCGGACAGGGGACGTGACCGAGCAGTACTTC. It encodes CASSPRTGDVTEQYF.

This rearrangement joins TRBV7-9 to TRBJ1-2, with D unclear. The V end was cut by 7 bases, the J end by 8 bases, with 14 bases between. The CDR3 extends over 12 amino acids. Germline assignment: CDR1 SEHNR and CDR2 FQNEAQ (reference sequence). The CDR3 loop reads CASTYSSEGYTF. CDR3 DNA sequence: TGTGCCAGCACCTATTCGTCGGAAGGCTACACCTTC.

This chain links TRBV11-3 with TRBJ2-5; TRBD1 might be the D (6 bases). This CDR3 spans 15 amino acids. CDR1 is SGHNT and CDR2 is YENEEA in the germline V gene. V was pared by 0 bases and J by 7 bases, with 15 bases between. CDR3 DNA: TGTGCCAGCAGCTTAGATGCCACTAGAGGGGGGACCCAGTACTTC. Residues: CASSLDATRGGTQYF.

The sample holds a few counts of this clonotype. The gene calls are TRBV3-1 and TRBJ2-7; 10 positions match TRBD2. Germline CDR1 reads LGHDT; CDR2 reads YNNKEL (reference sequence). The junction had 8 bases not matched to a gene; V was cut back by 0 bases and J by 0 bases. This CDR3 contains 18 residues. The CDR3 DNA follows: TGTGCCAGCAGCCAAGAGTTGCTAGCGGGGGCCCGCTCCTACGAGCAGTACTTC. Its protein is CASSQELLAGARSYEQYF.

This clonotype was picked up a small number of times. The gene calls are TRBV18 and TRBJ2-5, with unresolved D. The V end lost 3 bases, the J end lost 1 base, and 9 bases lay between the germline ends. The CDR3 length is 14 residues. Germline CDR1 KGHSH, CDR2 LQKENI. CDR3 region: CASSPYSSQETQYF. DNA of the CDR3: TGTGCCAGCTCACCTTACTCTAGCCAAGAGACCCAGTACTTC. The entire variable domain, with the rest obtained from reference TRBV18 and TRBJ2-5, is as follows: NAGVMQNPRHLVRRRGQEARLRCSPMKGHSHVYWYRQLPEEGLKFMVYLQKENIIDESGMPKERFSAEFPKEGPSILRIQQVVRGDSAAYFCASSPYSSQETQYFGPGTRLLVL.

This clonotype was seen ten or more times. V is TRBV19 and J is TRBJ1-2; D not resolved. With 4 bases removed from V and 3 bases from J, the gap between germline ends came to 9 bases. Germline values: CDR1 LNHDA, CDR2 SQIVND (reference sequence). The CDR3 consists of 13 residues. The CDR3 DNA reads TGTGCCAGTAGTAGCCAACGGGACTATGGCTACACCTTC. Encoded protein: CASSSQRDYGYTF.

V gene TRBV7-9 combines with J gene TRBJ1-2; D is perhaps TRBD1 (5 bases). Looked up from germline, CDR1 is SEHNR and CDR2 is FQNEAQ (reference sequence). Deletions cut 6 bases from V and 0 bases from J, with 11 bases between. CDR3 length equals 14 residues. Written as DNA, the CDR3 is TGTGCCAGCAGTTACCTGACAGCTAACTATGGCTACACCTTC. This translates into CASSYLTANYGYTF.

This clonotype has ten or more counts. The chain carries TRBV20-1 and TRBJ2-1; 8 nucleotides align to TRBD2. The CDR3 is made up of 16 amino acids. Germline assignment: CDR1 DFQATT and CDR2 SNEGSKA (reference sequence). With 4 bases clipped from V and 9 bases from J, the junction kept 17 bases outside the gene matches. The CDR3 loop is CSAKLRTSQFLGEQFF. The CDR3 DNA reads TGCAGTGCTAAGCTAAGGACTAGCCAGTTCTTAGGTGAGCAGTTCTTC.

This clonotype was detected many times. This chain uses TRBV28 with TRBJ2-1; weak D call: TRBD2 (5 bases). The V and J ends lost 6 bases and 10 bases respectively, with 10 bases between them. CDR3 length: 11 amino acids. CDR1 is MDHEN and CDR2 is SYDVKM in the germline V gene. The CDR3 DNA sequence: TGTGCCAGCAGGCTTCGAGGGGAGCAGTTCTTC. This encodes CASRLRGEQFF.

This clonotype was seen only a few times. CDR3 coding DNA: TGTGCCAGCAGGAAAGCTAGGACTAGCGGGCAAGAGACCCAGTACTTC. Protein product: CASRKARTSGQETQYF. The chain carries TRBV7-2 and TRBJ2-5; TRBD2 aligns across 11 bases. Per the germline V gene, CDR1 is SGHTA and CDR2 is FQGNSA. The CDR3 sequence is 16 residues long. Germline trimming cut 6 bases from V and 2 bases from J; bases unmatched to any gene: 8.

This clonotype was observed a handful of times. V and J are TRBV5-1 and TRBJ2-7, with a possible D match to TRBD2 (6 bases). The CDR3 contains 15 residues. The germline V and J ends were trimmed by 0 bases and 1 base, with 11 bases remaining between them. The germline V gene encodes CDR1 SGHRS and CDR2 YFSETQ. Here the CDR3 reads CASSLVGTDSYEQYF. The DNA for the CDR3 is TGCGCCAGCAGCTTGGTCGGGACTGATTCCTACGAGCAGTACTTC.

The rearrangement uses TRBV29-1 and TRBJ2-3; a weak D match, TRBD2 (6 bases). The germline CDR1 and CDR2 sequences are SQVTM and ANQGSEA. The CDR3 sequence is 14 residues long. V gave up 5 bases and J gave up 3 bases, with 15 bases separating them. The chain's CDR3 is CSVPPSGGTDTQYF. CDR3 coding DNA: TGCAGCGTTCCCCCTTCCGGGGGAACAGATACGCAGTATTTT.